This TCR beta chain is drawn from a study of blood T cell repertoires in COVID-19. Study context: Researchers got acute and convalescent COVID-19 samples from the United States, Italy and Spain.

Clones were sequenced by immunoSEQ multiplex PCR, and TCRdb holds only the in-frame ones, with some missing. The table records about 240,000 clones, approximately 84% of them present only once. Self-reported history from a screening survey and questionnaire set each donor's cohort. J was trimmed by 5 bases and V by 2 bases; bases with no gene match: 9. There are 14 residues in the CDR3. CDR1 and CDR2 (germline): GTSNPN, SVGIG (reference sequence). This clone appeared a few times. Sequencing was performed on PBMCs or T cells enriched from blood (not recorded which). This TCR came from a woman in her thirties or forties with acute COVID-19. This rearrangement joins TRBV30 to TRBJ2-7, with 7 positions matching TRBD1. CDR3 sequence (DNA): TGTGCCTGGAGTACAGGGGACGGACGTGACGAGCAGTACTTC. This translates into CAWSTGDGRDEQYF.